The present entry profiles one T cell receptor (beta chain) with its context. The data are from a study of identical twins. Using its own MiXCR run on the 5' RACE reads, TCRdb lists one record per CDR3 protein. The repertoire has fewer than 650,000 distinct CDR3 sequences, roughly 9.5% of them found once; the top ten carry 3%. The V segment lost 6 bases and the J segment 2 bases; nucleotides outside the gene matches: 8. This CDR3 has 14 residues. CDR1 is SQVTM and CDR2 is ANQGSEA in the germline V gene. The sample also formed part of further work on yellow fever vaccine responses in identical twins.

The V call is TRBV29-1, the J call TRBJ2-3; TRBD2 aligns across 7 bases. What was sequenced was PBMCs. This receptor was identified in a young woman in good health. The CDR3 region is CSVGEGRITDTQYF. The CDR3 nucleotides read TGCAGCGTGGGGGAGGGGAGGATCACAGATACGCAGTATTTT.